This T cell receptor (beta chain) was recorded in a study of high-grade serous ovarian cancer treatment subgroups. This CDR3 is built from 14 residues. The V end lost 1 base, the J end lost 8 bases, and 11 bases lay between the germline ends. CDR1 is LGHNA and CDR2 is YSLEER in the germline V gene. Tumor tissue was taken before any definitive surgery or chemotherapy was given. Produced via immunoSEQ multiplex PCR; TCRdb's table is partial and in-frame only. The sample lists under 8,000 clones; roughly 78% were seen once. The sequence was obtained from a human donor with high-grade serous ovarian cancer. The V call is TRBV4-3, the J call TRBJ1-4; D may be TRBD1 (6 bases). The sample was tumor tissue. The CDR3 region is CASSQGRGREKLFF. CDR3 bases: TGCGCCAGCAGCCAAGGAAGGGGGAGAGAAAAACTGTTTTTT.